These 29 T cell receptor beta chains were sequenced from one sample in a study of human T cells and chemical hapten exposure. TCRdb independently ran MiXCR on the RACE reads; one entry per CDR3 protein. This sample has about 49,000 distinct CDR3 sequences, with 8% to 9.5% found just once. Time point: patch test 1, 2 weeks after DPC sensitization. The treatment was: therapeutic diphenylcyclopropenone sensitization with weekly scalp DPC. Sequencing was performed on whole blood, taken in connection with sensitization to the hapten diphenylcyclopropenone (DPC). The receptors were sampled from a woman between 45 and 60 years old with alopecia areata. Some clones in this sample may be carry-over from other donors' samples.

In this sample, this clonotype turned up many times. The chain is built from TRBV4-1 and TRBJ2-4, with D possibly TRBD1 on 6 matching bases. The V end was cut by 0 bases, the J end by 0 bases, with 9 bases between. The CDR3 runs 16 residues. In germline, CDR1 is MGHRA, CDR2 YSYEKL. The CDR3 region is CASSQEIRGAKNIQYF. In DNA form, the CDR3 reads TGCGCCAGCAGCCAAGAAATCAGGGGAGCCAAAAACATTCAGTACTTC.

This clonotype was picked up many times. This chain joins TRBV20-1 and TRBJ2-3; 11 bases agree with TRBD2. The CDR3 spans 14 residues. The germline V gene has CDR1 DFQATT and CDR2 SNEGSKA (reference sequence). With V trimmed by 4 bases and J by 3 bases, 3 bases remained unmatched. This CDR3 reads CSAISSGRTDTQYF. As DNA, the CDR3 is TGCAGTGCTATCTCTAGCGGGAGGACAGATACGCAGTATTTT.

This clonotype appeared many times. The chain links TRBV6-1 to TRBJ2-4; tentatively, D is TRBD2 (5 bases). Trimming took off 5 bases at V and 7 bases at J, with 12 bases between the two ends. The CDR3 is 13 amino acids. Germline V lookup: CDR1 MNHNS, CDR2 SASEGT. The CDR3 nucleotides read TGTGCCAGCAGTCAAACGACTATTAACATTCAGTACTTC. The encoded protein is CASSQTTINIQYF.

The V and J genes are TRBV3-1 and TRBJ2-7, with D maybe TRBD1 (5 bases). Trimming pared 0 bases from V and 6 bases from J, leaving 6 bases between. CDR3 length: 12 amino acids. Germline CDR1 and CDR2: LGHDT and YNNKEL (reference sequence). The CDR3 is CASSQDRGEQYF. CDR3 bases: TGTGCCAGCAGCCAAGATAGGGGCGAGCAGTACTTC.

The chain is built from TRBV28 and TRBJ1-1, with 7 bases fitting TRBD1. The V gene's germline CDR1 is MDHEN and CDR2 SYDVKM. The trim removed 5 bases at V and 1 base at J, leaving 7 bases unmatched. This CDR3 has 15 residues. As DNA, the CDR3 is TGTGCCAGCAGTCCCCTGACAGGGAGGAACACTGAAGCTTTCTTT. This translates into CASSPLTGRNTEAFF.

This clonotype was counted ten times or more. J is TRBJ2-1 and V is TRBV20-1; 8 bases agree with TRBD2. Germline values: CDR1 DFQATT, CDR2 SNEGSKA (reference sequence). The ends lost 0 bases at V and 4 bases at J; junction bases unmatched: 5. The CDR3 is 15 amino acids. The DNA of the CDR3 is TGCAGTGCTAGAGATTATAGCGGGATGTACAATGAGCAGTTCTTC. This gives the protein CSARDYSGMYNEQFF.

This clonotype was seen many times. The chain uses TRBV20-1 and TRBJ1-2; D unresolved. The CDR3 spans 11 residues. Trimming shortened V by 3 bases and J by 4 bases, and 6 bases separated the two germline ends. Germline V gene data show CDR1 as DFQATT and CDR2 as SNEGSKA (reference sequence). CDR3: CSASDGYGYTF. CDR3 coding DNA: TGCAGTGCTAGTGACGGCTATGGCTACACCTTC.

The table lists this clonotype with a few counts. The V gene is TRBV20-1, the J gene TRBJ1-1; D call uncertain. Germline assignment: CDR1 DFQATT and CDR2 SNEGSKA (reference sequence). CDR3 length equals 12 residues. The V gene lost 5 bases and the J gene lost 4 bases, with 11 bases spanning the gap. CDR3 protein: CSASENFTEAFF. CDR3 sequence (DNA): TGCAGTGCTTCAGAGAACTTCACTGAAGCTTTCTTT.

This sequence joins TRBV6-2 or TRBV6-3 and TRBJ2-2; D gene uncertain. Germline V lookup: CDR1 MNHEY, CDR2 SVGEGT. Between the trimmed V and J ends, which lost 2 bases and 4 bases, there was a span of 8 bases. The CDR3 loop spans 14 amino acids. This CDR3 is CASSYGQTTGELFF. DNA for the CDR3: TGTGCCAGCAGTTACGGGCAGACCACCGGGGAGCTGTTTTTT.

With respect to this clonotype: Given a much more abundant clone one base away, this may be a read error. J is TRBJ1-4 and V is TRBV11-2; TRBD1 might be the D (6 bases). From germline, CDR1 is SGHAT and CDR2 FQNNGV. V dropped 5 bases and J dropped 7 bases, with 14 bases sitting between them. CDR3 length equals 14 residues. CDR3 nucleotide sequence: TGTGCCAGCAGCCCCGGACAGCATATTGAAAAACTGTTTTTT. Encoded protein: CASSPGQHIEKLFF. The full variable domain, with the rest looked up from reference TRBV11-2 and TRBJ1-4, is EAGVAQSPRYKIIEKRQSVAFWCNPISGHATLYWYQQILGQGPKLLIQFQNNGVVDDSQLPKDRFSAERLKGVDSTLKIQPAKLEDSAVYLCASSPGQHIEKLFFGSGTQLSVL.

This clonotype was detected many times. The V gene is TRBV5-4, the J gene TRBJ2-3, with 8 bases fitting TRBD1. CDR1 is SGHNT and CDR2 is YYREEE in the germline V gene (reference sequence). The CDR3 extends over 15 amino acids. V trimming: 2 bases; J trimming: 4 bases; junction bases outside the gene matches: 6. The DNA for the CDR3 is TGTGCCAGCAGCTTCGTTCAGGGGGCAGCAGATACGCAGTATTTT. This codes for CASSFVQGAADTQYF.

This clonotype occurred many times. The genes are TRBV27 and TRBJ1-1; 10 nucleotides align to TRBD1. The CDR3 spans 17 residues. J gave up 4 bases and V 6 bases, and 14 bases lay outside the gene matches. CDR1 is MNHEY and CDR2 is SMNVEV in the germline V gene (reference sequence). In nucleotides, the CDR3 is TGTGCCAGCAGGCAGGGACAGGGGTTACCGTTGGGCACTGAAGCTTTCTTT. Protein product: CASRQGQGLPLGTEAFF.

This clonotype is medium-sized. This chain connects TRBV29-1 to TRBJ1-1, with D maybe TRBD1 (5 bases). The CDR3 is 10 amino acids. Between the trimmed V and J ends, which lost 6 bases and 7 bases, there was a span of 9 bases. Germline V gives CDR1 SQVTM, CDR2 ANQGSEA. DNA of the CDR3: TGCAGCGTCACGGACAATGAAGCTTTCTTT. This translates into CSVTDNEAFF. Full variable domain (remainder filled in from reference TRBV29-1 and TRBJ1-1): SAVISQKPSRDICQRGTSLTIQCQVDSQVTMMFWYRQQPGQSLTLIATANQGSEATYESGFVIDKFPISRPNLTFSTLTVSNMSPEDSSIYLCSVTDNEAFFGQGTRLTVV.

The chain recombines TRBV29-1 with TRBJ2-7, with D unclear. Germline-derived CDR1 and CDR2 are SQVTM and ANQGSEA. V lost 5 bases and J 7 bases, leaving 9 bases between the germline ends. The CDR3 runs to 10 residues. CDR3 nucleotide sequence: TGCAGCGTTATGGGGAATGAGCAGTACTTC. Protein product: CSVMGNEQYF.

The rearrangement joins TRBV7-2 to TRBJ1-1, with D unresolved. V was clipped by 6 bases and J by 0 bases, with 5 bases between them. The CDR3 is made up of 12 amino acids. Germline-derived CDR1 and CDR2 are SGHTA and FQGNSA. CDR3 region: CASRGLNTEAFF. Written as DNA, the CDR3 is TGTGCCAGCAGAGGATTGAACACTGAAGCTTTCTTT.

Ten or more counts support this clonotype. V gene TRBV7-9 combines with J gene TRBJ1-1; a weak D match, TRBD1 (6 bases). The V gene's germline CDR1 is SEHNR and CDR2 FQNEAQ (reference sequence). Between the trimmed V and J ends, which lost 2 bases and 3 bases, there was a span of 13 bases. The CDR3 runs to 15 residues. The CDR3 bases are TGTGCCAGCAGCTTAATGGCAGGGGCGGACACTGAAGCTTTCTTT. This sequence encodes CASSLMAGADTEAFF.

This clonotype has only a few counts. CDR3 DNA: TGTGCCAGCAGTCTAGCCGGGACGTATGTCCCCAATGAGCAGTTCTTC. This encodes CASSLAGTYVPNEQFF. The chain carries TRBV27 and TRBJ2-1, with D perhaps given as TRBD1 or TRBD2 (5 bases each). CDR1 MNHEY and CDR2 SMNVEV come from the germline V gene (reference sequence). V was trimmed by 5 bases and J by 6 bases, leaving 20 bases between them. The CDR3 totals 16 residues.

This sequence joins TRBV23-1 and TRBJ2-7; D remains ambiguous. TRBV23-1 is sorted into the ORF group, with uncertain function. The V end was cut by 1 base, the J end by 4 bases, with 32 bases between. The CDR3 spans 21 residues. CDR3 in amino acids: CASSQLQFPPTSPQYRYEQYF. CDR3 nucleotides: TGCGCCAGCAGTCAATTACAATTTCCTCCTACATCTCCCCAATATAGATACGAGCAGTACTTC.

The V call is TRBV19, the J call TRBJ2-3; 10 bases agree with TRBD2. CDR1 and CDR2 (germline): LNHDA, SQIVND (reference sequence). With 5 bases clipped from V and 3 bases from J, the junction kept 2 bases outside the gene matches. CDR3 length equals 14 residues. The CDR3 loop is CASSSSGSTDTQYF. CDR3 DNA: TGTGCCAGTAGTTCTAGCGGGAGTACAGATACGCAGTATTTT.

This chain connects TRBV28 to TRBJ1-5; maybe TRBD1 (6 bases). The CDR3 has 14 amino acids. V lost 8 bases, J lost 7 bases, and 18 bases lay in between. The V gene's germline CDR1 is MDHEN and CDR2 SYDVKM. Written as DNA, the CDR3 is TGTGCCAGCGGGCCGGACAGTTATAGCCAGCCCCAGCATTTT. Amino acids: CASGPDSYSQPQHF.

This clonotype was counted ten times or more. J is TRBJ1-1 and V is TRBV4-1; D ambiguous. CDR1 is MGHRA and CDR2 is YSYEKL in the germline V gene. This CDR3 is built from 15 residues. V lost 1 base to trimming and J lost 5 bases, with 14 bases between them. CDR3 in amino acids: CASSQASGIRTEAFF. CDR3 in DNA: TGCGCCAGCAGCCAAGCCTCCGGCATCCGAACTGAAGCTTTCTTT.

The chain recombines TRBV28 with TRBJ2-7, with D maybe TRBD2 (6 bases). Germline assignment: CDR1 MDHEN and CDR2 SYDVKM. Trimming took off 9 bases at V and 2 bases at J, with 11 bases between the two ends. This CDR3 has 12 amino acids. Here the CDR3 reads CASGTSTYEQYF. The CDR3 DNA reads as TGTGCCAGTGGGACTTCCACCTACGAGCAGTACTTC.

This clonotype was recorded many times. The gene calls are TRBV4-1 and TRBJ2-2, with 7 bases aligning to TRBD1. The CDR3 contains 13 residues. The trim removed 10 bases at V and 4 bases at J, leaving 6 bases unmatched. Germline CDR1 and CDR2: MGHRA and YSYEKL. CDR3 nucleotide sequence: TGCGCCACCCAGGACAGGACCACCGGGGAGCTGTTTTTT. It encodes CATQDRTTGELFF.

This clonotype was observed many times. This chain links TRBV19 with TRBJ2-3; unclear D gene. This CDR3 has 14 amino acids. Germline CDR1 is LNHDA and CDR2 is SQIVND (reference sequence). Between the trimmed V and J ends, which lost 5 bases and 2 bases, there was a span of 11 bases. The CDR3 reads CASSFQVNTDTQYF. CDR3 DNA: TGTGCCAGTAGTTTTCAAGTAAACACAGATACGCAGTATTTT.

This clonotype was counted at least ten times. The rearrangement links TRBV20-1 to TRBJ1-1; D remains ambiguous. The CDR3 is made up of 14 amino acids. With 3 bases removed from V and 3 bases from J, the gap between germline ends came to 14 bases. From germline, CDR1 is DFQATT and CDR2 SNEGSKA (reference sequence). The DNA for the CDR3 is TGCAGTGCTAGGGGGTTCGGGGAATACACTGAAGCTTTCTTT. Amino acid sequence: CSARGFGEYTEAFF.

This chain connects TRBV12-3 or TRBV12-4 to TRBJ1-2, with TRBD1 matching 9 bases. CDR3 length equals 13 residues. The J segment lost 8 bases and the V segment lost 5 bases, leaving 6 bases of the junction unmatched. DNA for the CDR3: TGTGCCAGCAGTCCCGGGACAGGGAAAGGCTACACCTTC. Protein sequence: CASSPGTGKGYTF.

This clonotype came up many times. This chain connects TRBV18 to TRBJ2-7, with 7 bases aligning to TRBD1. This CDR3 has 15 residues. V lost 3 bases, J lost 2 bases, and 7 bases stayed unmatched. Germline V lookup: CDR1 KGHSH, CDR2 LQKENI. CDR3 DNA: TGTGCCAGCTCACCCCCCGGGACAGTCACCTACGAGCAGTACTTC. It is translated as CASSPPGTVTYEQYF. The full variable domain, its missing parts supplied by reference TRBV18 and TRBJ2-7, is NAGVMQNPRHLVRRRGQEARLRCSPMKGHSHVYWYRQLPEEGLKFMVYLQKENIIDESGMPKERFSAEFPKEGPSILRIQQVVRGDSAAYFCASSPPGTVTYEQYFGPGTRLTVT.

This clonotype was detected a few times. The chain is built from TRBV6-5 and TRBJ1-1, with TRBD1 matching over 7 bases. The germline gives CDR1 MNHEY, CDR2 SVGAGI. The V gene end was trimmed by 6 bases and the J gene end by 11 bases; junction bases not matched to a gene: 9. The CDR3 covers 12 residues. CDR3 in DNA: TGTGCCAGCAGGGAAACAGGGGAGGACGCTTTCTTT. Translation: CASRETGEDAFF.

With respect to this clonotype: A read error may account for a junction end that differs from germline. This sequence joins TRBV29-1 and TRBJ1-2; the D gene is possibly TRBD1 (5 bases). Germline V gene data show CDR1 as SQVTM and CDR2 as ANQGSEA. The length of the CDR3 is 12 residues. The CDR3 protein is CSVEGVDYGYTF. CDR3 coding DNA: TGCAGCGTCGAAGGGGTAGACTATGGCTACACCTTC.